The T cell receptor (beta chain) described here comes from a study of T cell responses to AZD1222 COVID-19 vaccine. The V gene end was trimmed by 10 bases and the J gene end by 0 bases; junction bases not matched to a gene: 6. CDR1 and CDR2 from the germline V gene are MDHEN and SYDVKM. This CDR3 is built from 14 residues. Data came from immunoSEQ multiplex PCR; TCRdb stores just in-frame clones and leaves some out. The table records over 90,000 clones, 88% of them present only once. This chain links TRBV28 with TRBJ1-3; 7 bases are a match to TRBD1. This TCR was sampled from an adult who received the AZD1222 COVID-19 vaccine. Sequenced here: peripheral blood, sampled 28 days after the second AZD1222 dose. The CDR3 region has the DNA TGTGCCACCCGGGACAGCCTCTCTGGAAACACCATATATTTT. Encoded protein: CATRDSLSGNTIYF.